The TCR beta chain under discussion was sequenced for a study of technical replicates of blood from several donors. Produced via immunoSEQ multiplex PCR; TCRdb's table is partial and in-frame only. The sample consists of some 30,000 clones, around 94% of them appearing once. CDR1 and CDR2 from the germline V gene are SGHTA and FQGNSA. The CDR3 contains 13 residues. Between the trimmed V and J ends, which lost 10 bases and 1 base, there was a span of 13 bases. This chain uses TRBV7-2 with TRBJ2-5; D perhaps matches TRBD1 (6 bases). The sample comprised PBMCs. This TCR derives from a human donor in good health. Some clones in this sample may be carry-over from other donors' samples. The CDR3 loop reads CATRGSVQETQYF. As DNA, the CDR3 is TGTGCCACAAGGGGGAGCGTCCAAGAGACCCAGTACTTC. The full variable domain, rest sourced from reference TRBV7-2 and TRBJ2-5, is GAGVSQSPSNKVTEKGKDVELRCDPISGHTALYWYRQSLGQGLEFLIYFQGNSAPDKSGLPSDRFSAERTGGSVSTLTIQRTQQEDSAVYLCATRGSVQETQYFGPGTRLLVL.